The 19 T cell receptor beta chains listed next were all sequenced from one sample in a study of T cells in women clearing cervical HPV infection. The protocol was immunoSEQ multiplex PCR, while the TCRdb copy is restricted to in-frame clones and leaves out a portion. Its clone listing holds over 15,000 clones. Sequenced sample: blood buffy coat. The receptors derive from a woman aged 18-70 years with a cervical HPV16 infection that either progressed to CIN3+ or cleared (not recorded which).

Details on this clone: The read falls 3 residues short of the CDR3 end, and the missing part is taken from the germline J gene. V usage is TRBV7-9 and J usage is TRBJ2-3; possibly TRBD1 for D (6 bases). Germline values: CDR1 SEHNR, CDR2 FQNEAQ (reference sequence). This CDR3 spans 15 amino acids. The V and J ends lost 5 bases and 2 bases respectively, with 14 bases between them. The part of the CDR3 DNA that was read is TGTGCCAGCAGCCTTACAGGGTTGAACACAGATACG. Residues: CASSLTGLNTDT. The full CDR3 reads CASSLTGLNTDTQYF.

With respect to this clone: The read ends 3 residues before the CDR3 terminus; that terminus is restored from the germline J gene. The V call is TRBV20-1, the J call TRBJ2-3, with D perhaps TRBD1 (6 bases). The CDR3 runs 13 residues. Germline-derived CDR1 and CDR2 are DFQATT and SNEGSKA (reference sequence). The sequenced CDR3 bases are TGCAGTGCTAGAGATCGAAACAGGGAGACG. Encoded protein: CSARDRNRET. From start to end, the CDR3 is CSARDRNRETQYF.

About this clone: The read ends 3 residues shy of where the CDR3 ends; the end is completed using the germline J gene. This chain connects TRBV30 to TRBJ2-5, with 7 bases that match TRBD1. This CDR3 spans 12 amino acids. Germline lookup yields CDR1 GTSNPN and CDR2 SVGIG (reference sequence). The J segment lost 2 bases and the V segment lost 4 bases, leaving 1 base of the junction unmatched. The CDR3 loop reads CAWKGQQETQYF. The CDR3 bases that were read are TGTGCCTGGAAGGGACAGCAAGAGACC.

In the case of this clone: The read falls 3 residues short of the CDR3 end, and the missing part is taken from the germline J gene. The rearrangement uses TRBV30 and TRBJ1-5; no reliable D call. The germline V and J ends were trimmed by 6 bases and 7 bases, with 19 bases remaining between them. The CDR3 consists of 14 residues. Germline CDR1 and CDR2: GTSNPN and SVGIG (reference sequence). CDR3 amino acids: CACASTGLRQPQHF. The sequenced part of the CDR3 DNA is TGTGCCTGTGCCTCGACGGGTCTACGGCAGCCC.

Remarks on this clone: Coverage ceases 3 residues before the CDR3 finishes, and the germline J gene fills in the end. The chain links TRBV28 to TRBJ2-3; D gene uncertain. Germline V CDR1 and CDR2: MDHEN, SYDVKM. The CDR3 contains 14 residues. Trimming cost V 3 bases and J 0 bases, with 7 bases left between them. CDR3 bases read: TGTGCCAGCAGTTTCACCACTAGCACAGATACG. Translated, it gives CASSFTTSTDT. The entire CDR3 is CASSFTTSTDTQYF. The variable domain in full, with the rest retrieved from reference TRBV28 and TRBJ2-3, is DVKVTQSSRYLVKRTGEKVFLECVQDMDHENMFWYRQDPGLGLRLIYFSYDVKMKEKGDIPEGYSVSREKKERFSLILESASTNQTSMYLCASSFTTSTDTQYFGPGTRLTVL.

On this clone: The CDR3 goes on 3 residues after the read ends, and that part is filled in from the germline J gene. The chain is built from TRBV20-1 and TRBJ2-3, with 10 bases identical to TRBD2. After removal of 3 bases from V and 4 bases from J, the junction contained 10 bases not matched to a gene. The CDR3 sequence is 16 residues long. Germline assignment: CDR1 DFQATT and CDR2 SNEGSKA (reference sequence). CDR3 DNA, as far as it was read: TGCAGTGCTAGGGGAACTAGCGGGGTAGGGGCAGATACG. Translated: CSARGTSGVGADT. Given in full, the CDR3 is CSARGTSGVGADTQYF.

Points on this clone: This same CDR3 is encoded by further DNA sequences in the sample. Partial CDR3 DNA: TGTGCCTGGGTCAAAGGGGGAGGAAACACC. The encoded protein is CAWVKGGGNT. The whole CDR3 protein reads CAWVKGGGNTIYF. This chain links TRBV30 with TRBJ1-3; D may be TRBD1 (6 bases). The observed sequence ends 3 residues before the CDR3 terminus, with the missing tail filled in from the germline J gene. The V end was cut by 5 bases, the J end by 4 bases, with 12 bases between. This CDR3 region has 13 residues. From germline, CDR1 is GTSNPN and CDR2 SVGIG (reference sequence).

With regard to this clone: The sequence runs out 3 residues before the end of the CDR3; the remainder is reconstructed from the germline J gene. V is TRBV19 and J is TRBJ2-3, with unresolved D. The germline CDR1 and CDR2 sequences are LNHDA and SQIVND (reference sequence). Deletions cut 1 base from V and 0 bases from J, with 8 bases between. The CDR3 has 15 residues. Here the CDR3 reads CASSIGAGSTDTQYF. Incomplete CDR3 DNA: TGTGCCAGTAGTATAGGCGCAGGCAGCACAGATACG.

As to this clone: The read falls 3 residues short of the CDR3 end, and the missing part is taken from the germline J gene. J is TRBJ2-3 and V is TRBV11-1; 7 bases align to TRBD2. CDR1 SGHAT and CDR2 FQDESV come from the germline V gene (reference sequence). The CDR3 is made up of 15 amino acids. V was clipped by 3 bases and J by 2 bases; unmatched bases: 5. The CDR3 sequence is CASSLSSGPTDTQYF. Partial CDR3 DNA: TGTGCCAGCAGCTTGTCTAGCGGACCCACAGATACG.

As for this clone: The read ends 3 residues shy of where the CDR3 ends; the end is completed using the germline J gene. The chain couples TRBV29-1 to TRBJ1-2; D not certain. There are 11 residues in the CDR3. The germline V gene encodes CDR1 SQVTM and CDR2 ANQGSEA. CDR3 protein: CSVLNAYNYTF. The covered CDR3 bases are TGCAGCGTCTTAAACGCTTACAAC.

Points on this clone: The CDR3 extends 3 residues past the end of the read, so its final part is completed from the germline J gene. V and J are TRBV7-2 and TRBJ2-2; D is ambiguous. The CDR3 totals 14 residues. Germline V gene lookup returns CDR1 SGHTA and CDR2 FQGNSA. The CDR3 protein is CASSPQATNEKLFF. The DNA read from the CDR3 is TGTGCCAGCAGCCCCCAAGCAACTAATGAAAAG.

Concerning this clone itself: Sequencing ends 3 residues short of the CDR3 end; the germline J gene provides the rest. The V and J genes are TRBV7-6 and TRBJ1-2; 11 nucleotides line up with TRBD1. V shed 5 bases and J 7 bases; nucleotides not matched to a gene: 6. CDR3 size: 14 residues. Germline V lookup: CDR1 SGHVS, CDR2 FNYEAQ. The CDR3 protein is CASSQGQGEAGYTF. CDR3 DNA (partial): TGTGCCAGCAGCCAGGGACAGGGGGAAGCTGGC.

As to this clone: The CDR3 extends 3 residues past the end of the read, so its final part is completed from the germline J gene. The rearrangement joins TRBV7-2 to TRBJ1-2; tentatively, D is TRBD1 (5 bases). Germline V gene data show CDR1 as SGHTA and CDR2 as FQGNSA. This CDR3 comprises 13 residues. CDR3 residues: CASSKEVGGGYTF. The covered CDR3 bases are TGTGCCAGCAGCAAGGAGGTCGGGGGGGGG. The variable domain in full, completed from reference TRBV7-2 and TRBJ1-2, reads GAGVSQSPSNKVTEKGKDVELRCDPISGHTALYWYRQSLGQGLEFLIYFQGNSAPDKSGLPSDRFSAERTGGSVSTLTIQRTQQEDSAVYLCASSKEVGGGYTFGSGTRLTVV.

Concerning this clone itself: The missing CDR3 end, 3 residues past where the read stops, is filled in from the germline J gene. V is TRBV7-8 and J is TRBJ2-3; 7 bases align to TRBD1. The germline CDR1 and CDR2 sequences are SGHVS and FQNEAQ. The ends lost 1 base at V and 3 bases at J; junction bases unmatched: 4. The CDR3 runs 15 residues. CDR3 DNA (partial): TGTGCCAGCAGCTTAGGAAGGGGGCGAACAGATACG. This encodes CASSLGRGRTDT. The CDR3, in full, reads CASSLGRGRTDTQYF.

Here the CDR3 reads CASSFRDRTYDYTF. The CDR3 DNA, read in part, is TGTGCCAGCAGCTTCCGGGACAGGACCTACGAC. The chain joins TRBV7-9 to TRBJ1-2, with 8 bases identical to TRBD1. The read stops 3 residues short of the end of the CDR3; the missing end is completed from the germline J gene. CDR1 and CDR2 (germline): SEHNR, FQNEAQ (reference sequence). CDR3 length: 14 amino acids.

About this clone itself: Read data end 3 residues before the CDR3 end; the end is taken from the germline J gene. The V gene is TRBV2, the J gene TRBJ2-2, with 9 bases matching TRBD2. This CDR3 has 16 amino acids. CDR1 and CDR2 from the germline V gene are SNHLY and FYNNEI. The junction had 6 bases not matched to a gene; V was cut back by 2 bases and J by 5 bases. CDR3 bases read: TGTGCCAGCAGTGAATCTGGCCTAGCGGGGACCGGGGAG. It translates to CASSESGLAGTGE. The full-length CDR3 reads as CASSESGLAGTGELFF. The entire variable domain, with the rest obtained from reference TRBV2 and TRBJ2-2, is as follows: EPEVTQTPSHQVTQMGQEVILRCVPISNHLYFYWYRQILGQKVEFLVSFYNNEISEKSEIFDDQFSVERPDGSNFTLKIRSTKLEDSAMYFCASSESGLAGTGELFFGEGSRLTVL.

Note on this clone: Read sequence stops 3 residues before the CDR3 end, and the germline J gene provides the missing end. The chain combines TRBV4-2 with TRBJ2-7; no clear D gene. V was clipped by 0 bases and J by 5 bases, with 14 bases between them. This CDR3 comprises 15 residues. CDR1 is LGHNA, CDR2 YNFKEQ, per germline. The CDR3 bases that were read are TGTGCCAGCAGCCAAGATATTCTAGGTATGAACGAG. This codes for CASSQDILGMNE. The whole CDR3 sequence is CASSQDILGMNEQYF.

To note about this clone: The read gets to within 3 residues of the CDR3 end, and the germline J gene fills in the rest. This sequence joins TRBV19 and TRBJ2-4; 8 positions agree with TRBD1. Germline V gives CDR1 LNHDA, CDR2 SQIVND (reference sequence). The CDR3 consists of 14 residues. The CDR3 protein is CASKTTGVNYGQYF. The covered CDR3 bases are TGTGCCAGTAAAACGACAGGGGTTAACTATGGT.

Note on this clone: The CDR3 end is not reached by the read, which stops 3 residues before it; the germline J gene fills it in. This sequence joins TRBV7-9 and TRBJ2-7; a weak D match, TRBD1 (5 bases). CDR1 is SEHNR and CDR2 is FQNEAQ in the germline V gene (reference sequence). CDR3 size: 14 residues. V gave up 7 bases and J gave up 3 bases, with 16 bases separating them. Incomplete CDR3 DNA: TGTGCCAGCACCCCCTCGACAGTACTCTACGAG. Protein: CASTPSTVLYE. The complete CDR3 sequence is CASTPSTVLYEQYF.